This paragraph covers one TCR beta chain sequence. The sample is drawn from a study of CD8 T cells in Susac syndrome. Losses at the gene ends were 3 bases for V and 6 bases for J; bases not matched to a gene: 1. Germline CDR1 KGHDR, CDR2 SFDVKD. This CDR3 has 15 residues. Reverse transcription of about 0.5 to 1 ug RNA used random hexamers. TCRdb used MiXCR to reprocess the immunoSEQ multiplex PCR reads, holding one entry per CDR3 protein. The table lists 150,000 to 200,000 distinct CDR3 sequences, about 95% of them singletons. What was sequenced was CD4+ T cells from PBMCs. This receptor was taken from a human donor in good health. J is TRBJ1-4 and V is TRBV24-1, with 12 bases matching TRBD1. For the CDR3, the DNA is TGTGCCACCAGTGATGGGACAGGGGGCTATGAAAAACTGTTTTTT. Translated: CATSDGTGGYEKLFF.